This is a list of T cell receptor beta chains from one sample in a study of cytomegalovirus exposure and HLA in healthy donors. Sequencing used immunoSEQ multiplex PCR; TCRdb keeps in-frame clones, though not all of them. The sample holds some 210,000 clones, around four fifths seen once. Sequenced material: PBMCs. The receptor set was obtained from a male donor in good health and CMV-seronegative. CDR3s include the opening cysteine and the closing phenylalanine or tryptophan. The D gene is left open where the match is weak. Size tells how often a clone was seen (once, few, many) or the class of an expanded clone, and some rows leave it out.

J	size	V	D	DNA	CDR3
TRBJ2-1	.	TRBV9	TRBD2	TGTGCCAGCAGCGTAGCTTTGGTAGCGGGGAATAATGAGCAGTTCTTC	CASSVALVAGNNEQFF
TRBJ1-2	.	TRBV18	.	TGTGCCAGCTCACGCGACACTTATGGCTACACCTTC	CASSRDTYGYTF
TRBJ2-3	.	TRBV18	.	TGTGCCAGCTCACCACGCTCGGGATACACAGATACGCAGTATTTT	CASSPRSGYTDTQYF
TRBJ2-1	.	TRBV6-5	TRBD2	TGTGCCAGCAGTTACAAGCGGGGGAGCTCCTACAATGAGCAGTTCTTC	CASSYKRGSSYNEQFF
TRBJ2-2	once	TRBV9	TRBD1	TGTGCCAGCAGCGCCCAAACAGGGGCGAACACCGGGGAGCTGTTTTTT	CASSAQTGANTGELFF
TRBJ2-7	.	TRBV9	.	TGTGCCAGCAGCGTAGGCCCGGGGGACTACGAGCAGTACTTC	CASSVGPGDYEQYF
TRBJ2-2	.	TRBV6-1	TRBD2	TGTGCCTCTGGCGGGAGCACCGGGGAGCTGTTTTTT	CASGGSTGELFF
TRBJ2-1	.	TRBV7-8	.	TGTGCCAGCAGCGCCTTTTCCGGGATTTCTAATGAGCAGTTCTTC	CASSAFSGISNEQFF
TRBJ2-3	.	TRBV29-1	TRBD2	TGCAGCGTTGAGCCTAGCGGGAGGGGCACAGATACGCAGTATTTT	CSVEPSGRGTDTQYF
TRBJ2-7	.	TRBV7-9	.	TGTGCCAGCAGCCTATTTAGCGACGAGCAGTACTTC	CASSLFSDEQYF
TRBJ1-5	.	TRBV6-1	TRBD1	TGTGCCAGCAGTGGCGGACAGGTCCGGATTCAGCCCCAGCATTTT	CASSGGQVRIQPQHF
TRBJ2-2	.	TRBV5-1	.	TGCGCCAGCAGCTTGGTTCCGGGAGCCACGGGCGGGGAGCTGTTTTTT	CASSLVPGATGGELFF
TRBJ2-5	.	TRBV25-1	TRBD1	TGTGCCAGCAGTGAAATAAAGGGACAGAAAGAGACCCAGTACTTC	CASSEIKGQKETQYF
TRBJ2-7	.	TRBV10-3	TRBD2	TGTGCCATCAGTGCGCGAACTAGCGGAATAAACTACGAGCAGTACTTC	CAISARTSGINYEQYF
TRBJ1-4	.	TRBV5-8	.	TGTGCCAGCATTCCGGGGAGTGGTGGTAATAGGGATGAAAAACTGTTTTTT	CASIPGSGGNRDEKLFF
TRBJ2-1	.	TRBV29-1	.	TGCAGCGTTGAAGTTACACTACTCTACAATGAGCAGTTCTTC	CSVEVTLLYNEQFF
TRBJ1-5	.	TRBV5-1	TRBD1	TGCGCCAGCGAGGGGGCTGCTTTGAATCAGCCCCAGCATTTT	CASEGAALNQPQHF
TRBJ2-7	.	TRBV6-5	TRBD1	TGTGCCAGTAAAAGACAGGGGCGGACCTACGAGCAGTACTTC	CASKRQGRTYEQYF
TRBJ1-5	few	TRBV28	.	TGTGCCAGCAGCCCGACATTGCCCAATCAGCCCCAGCATTTT	CASSPTLPNQPQHF
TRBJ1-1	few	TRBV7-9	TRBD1	TGTGCCAGCAGCTCAGGCCGGGACAGGGACACTGAAGCTTTCTTT	CASSSGRDRDTEAFF
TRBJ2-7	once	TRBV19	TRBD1	TGTGCCAGTAGGGACAGGGGGCTGATCGTAGCCTACGAGCAGTACTTC	CASRDRGLIVAYEQYF
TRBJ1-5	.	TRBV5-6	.	TGTGCCAGCAGCTTGGAAGCATATAGCAATCAGCCCCAGCATTTT	CASSLEAYSNQPQHF
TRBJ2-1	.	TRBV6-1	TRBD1	TGTGCCAGCCGAACGGGTGGACAGGGATACAATGAGCAGTTCTTC	CASRTGGQGYNEQFF
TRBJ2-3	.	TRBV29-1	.	TGCAGCGTTTTTCGGGTAGTAAGCACAGATACGCAGTATTTT	CSVFRVVSTDTQYF
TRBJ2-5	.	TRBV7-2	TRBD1	TGTGCCAGCAGCTCGGACAGGGGGCAGGAGACCCAGTACTTC	CASSSDRGQETQYF
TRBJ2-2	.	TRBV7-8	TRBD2	TGTGCCAGCAGCAGGACTAGCGGGACATCATTCACCGGGGAGCTGTTTTTT	CASSRTSGTSFTGELFF
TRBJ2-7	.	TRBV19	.	TGTGCCAGTAGTATAGCCGGGAGCTCCTACGAGCAGTACTTC	CASSIAGSSYEQYF
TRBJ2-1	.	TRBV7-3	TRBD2	TGTGCCAGCAGCACGAGCGGGAGGGTTACCTACAATGAGCAGTTCTTC	CASSTSGRVTYNEQFF
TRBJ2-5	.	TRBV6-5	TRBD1	TGTGCCAGCAGCGGGGACAGGGGGCGCTCAGAGACCCAGTACTTC	CASSGDRGRSETQYF
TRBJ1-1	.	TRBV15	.	TGTGCCACCAGCCCTAGGGGAACAATTGGGACTGAAGCTTTCTTT	CATSPRGTIGTEAFF
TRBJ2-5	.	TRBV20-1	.	TGCAGTGCGGATGGGGCGACCCAGTACTTC	CSADGATQYF
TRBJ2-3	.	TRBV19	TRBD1	TGTGCCAGTAGTATCGGGCAGGGGGTCACAGATACGCAGTATTTT	CASSIGQGVTDTQYF
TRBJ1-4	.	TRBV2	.	TGTGCCAGCAGTTTACAGGGTTCTAATGAAAAACTGTTTTTT	CASSLQGSNEKLFF
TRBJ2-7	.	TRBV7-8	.	TGTGCCAGCAGCGGAACCCGAGACAGAAATCCCTACGAGCAGTACTTC	CASSGTRDRNPYEQYF
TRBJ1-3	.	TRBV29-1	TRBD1	TGCAGCGCTGCCAAGACAGGGGTCGCTGGAAACACCATATATTTT	CSAAKTGVAGNTIYF
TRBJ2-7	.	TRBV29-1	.	TGCAGCGCCGAATTCCAGGGCTACGAGCAGTACTTC	CSAEFQGYEQYF
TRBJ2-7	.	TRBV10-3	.	TGTGCCATCAGTTTAGCCGGGAGCTACGAGCAGTACTTC	CAISLAGSYEQYF
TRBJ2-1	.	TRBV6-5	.	TGTGCCAGCAGTGACCAGGGTCGGAACAATGAGCAGTTCTTC	CASSDQGRNNEQFF
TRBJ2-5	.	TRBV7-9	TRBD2	TGTGCCAGCAGAGTCGCGGGAGCTTCAGAGACCCAGTACTTC	CASRVAGASETQYF
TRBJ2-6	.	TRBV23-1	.	TGCGCCAGCAGTCATCGGGGTTCTGGGGCCAACGTCCTGACTTTC	CASSHRGSGANVLTF
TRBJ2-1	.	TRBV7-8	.	TGTGCCAGCAGCTTAGAATCGGGTGGCGGGTTGGGGTATGAGCAGTTCTTC	CASSLESGGGLGYEQFF
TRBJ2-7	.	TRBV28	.	TGTGCCAGCAGTTTTAGAGGGAGATCATCCTACGAGCAGTACTTC	CASSFRGRSSYEQYF
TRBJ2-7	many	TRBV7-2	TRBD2	TGTGCCAGCACCGTAGGGGCGGGAGGAGCCTACGAGCAGTACTTC	CASTVGAGGAYEQYF
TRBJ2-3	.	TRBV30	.	TGTGCCTGGAGTGCTGGTGGGGCCAGACCCACAGATACGCAGTATTTT	CAWSAGGARPTDTQYF
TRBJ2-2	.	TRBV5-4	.	TGTGCCAGCAGCCCCTCGGGACTGATGAACACCGGGGAGCTGTTTTTT	CASSPSGLMNTGELFF
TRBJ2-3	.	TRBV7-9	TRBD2	TGTGCCAGCAGCCCGCGGGAGACTAGCACAGATACGCAGTATTTT	CASSPRETSTDTQYF
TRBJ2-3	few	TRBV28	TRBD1	TGTGCCAGCAACCGAAACAGGGGCCTGAGCACAGATACGCAGTATTTT	CASNRNRGLSTDTQYF
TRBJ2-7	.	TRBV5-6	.	TGTGCCAGCAGCGGGGACACCCACCCAGCTGCCGAGCAGTACTTC	CASSGDTHPAAEQYF
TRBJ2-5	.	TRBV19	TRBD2	TGTGCCAGTAGTGGTATAGATAGCGGGGGAAGGACCCAGTACTTC	CASSGIDSGGRTQYF
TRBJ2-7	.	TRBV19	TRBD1	TGTGCCAGTAGCGATCCCGGGACAGGGGTGCGCGAGCAGTACTTC	CASSDPGTGVREQYF
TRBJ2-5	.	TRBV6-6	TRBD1	TGTGCCAGCAGTACTCGACAGGGCATACAGACCCAGTACTTC	CASSTRQGIQTQYF
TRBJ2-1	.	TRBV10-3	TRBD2	TGTGCCATCGGAAGTGTGTTAGCGGGAGGTGACAATGAGCAGTTCTTC	CAIGSVLAGGDNEQFF
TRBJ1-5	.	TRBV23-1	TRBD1	TGCGCCAGCAGTCAACCACGGACAGGTAATAGGCCCCAGCATTTT	CASSQPRTGNRPQHF
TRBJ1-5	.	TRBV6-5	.	TGTGCCAGCAGTTACTCTCCCACTAATCAGCCCCAGCATTTT	CASSYSPTNQPQHF
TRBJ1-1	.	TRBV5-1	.	TGCGCCAGCAGAAAAGTTCAAGGGGGAATGAACACTGAAGCTTTCTTT	CASRKVQGGMNTEAFF
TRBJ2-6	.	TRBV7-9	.	TGTGCCAGCAGCCCAGGACAGATTACGAACTCTGGGGCCAACGTCCTGACTTTC	CASSPGQITNSGANVLTF
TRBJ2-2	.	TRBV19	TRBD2	TGTGCCAGTAGGACTAGCGCCGTCACCGGGGAGCTGTTTTTT	CASRTSAVTGELFF